These 29 T cell receptor beta chains share one sample of origin, sequenced in a study of vaccination effects on CD4 cells after COVID-19. These TCRs' antigens remain unknown. Some clones are missing from TCRdb's copy, which holds only in-frame ones; the method was immunoSEQ multiplex PCR. The top ten clones hold over 9.5% of a sample with under 50,000 clones, 70% to 80% of them seen once. An approximately 10-day culture period preceded the isolation of CD4+ T cells. The sample here was CD4+ T cells from PBMCs cultured without peptide, taken before COVID-19 vaccination. All receptors derive from a human donor who had a prior SARS-CoV-2 infection.

The J gene is TRBJ1-4, the V gene TRBV4-1, with D possibly matching TRBD1 (5 bases). Trimming shortened V by 4 bases and J by 4 bases, and 16 bases separated the two germline ends. The CDR3 sequence is 16 residues long. The germline gives CDR1 MGHRA, CDR2 YSYEKL. In nucleotides, the CDR3 is TGCGCCAGCAGCCGACAAGGAGGGGTTGATAATGAAAAACTGTTTTTT. It yields the protein CASSRQGGVDNEKLFF.

The rearrangement links TRBV27 to TRBJ2-6; tentatively, D is TRBD1 (6 bases). Trimming stripped 7 bases from V and 0 bases from J, with 19 bases between. The CDR3 consists of 18 residues. CDR1 and CDR2 (germline): MNHEY, SMNVEV (reference sequence). As DNA, the CDR3 is TGTGCCAGCACTCTTCTGGGGGCTCGAGCCTCTGGGGCCAACGTCCTGACTTTC. Its translation: CASTLLGARASGANVLTF.

The rearrangement uses TRBV7-3 and TRBJ2-1; no reliable D call. Trimming stripped 4 bases from V and 7 bases from J, with 11 bases between. The CDR3 consists of 13 residues. Germline V CDR1 and CDR2: SGHTA, FQGTGA. The DNA of the CDR3 is TGTGCCAGCAGCTCCGGCGGACGTAATGAGCAGTTCTTC. Encoded protein: CASSSGGRNEQFF.

The genes are TRBV20-1 and TRBJ2-4; TRBD2 aligns across 7 bases. Per the germline V gene, CDR1 is DFQATT and CDR2 is SNEGSKA (reference sequence). V lost 3 bases, J lost 1 base, and 9 bases stayed unmatched. The length of the CDR3 is 16 residues. This CDR3 reads CSASPAGETAKNIQYF. The CDR3 DNA follows: TGCAGTGCTAGTCCGGCGGGAGAGACGGCCAAAAACATTCAGTACTTC.

The chain recombines TRBV5-1 with TRBJ2-1; TRBD2 agrees at 7 bases. The V segment lost 6 bases and the J segment 0 bases; nucleotides outside the gene matches: 3. CDR1 is SGHRS and CDR2 is YFSETQ in the germline V gene. The CDR3 length is 14 residues. Here the CDR3 reads CASTRESSYNEQFF. The CDR3, as DNA: TGCGCCAGCACGCGGGAGTCCTCCTACAATGAGCAGTTCTTC.

V is TRBV24-1 and J is TRBJ1-5; 11 positions agree with TRBD1. From germline, CDR1 is KGHDR and CDR2 SFDVKD. V gave up 4 bases and J gave up 4 bases; unmatched junction bases: 8. The CDR3 is 17 amino acids. The chain's CDR3 is CATSEAGTGGENQPQHF. In DNA, the CDR3 is TGTGCCACCAGTGAGGCCGGGACAGGGGGAGAGAATCAGCCCCAGCATTTT.

This chain connects TRBV10-3 to TRBJ2-1; TRBD2 agrees at 10 bases. V lost 0 bases and J lost 7; bases outside the gene matches: 9. CDR3 length: 17 amino acids. In germline, CDR1 is ENHRY, CDR2 SYGVKD. The CDR3 nucleotides are TGTGCCATCAGTGAGTCTGCTAGCGGGAGTAAGAGGAATGAGCAGTTCTTC. Translation gives CAISESASGSKRNEQFF.

The rearrangement uses TRBV12-3 or TRBV12-4 and TRBJ2-3; D is undetermined. Trimming left V 4 bases short and J 5 bases short, with 4 bases between. CDR3 size: 11 residues. The CDR3 protein is CASSYRDTQYF. The CDR3 coding sequence is TGTGCCAGCAGTTATAGAGATACGCAGTATTTT.

The rearrangement joins TRBV7-2 to TRBJ2-3; TRBD2 is a possible D gene (5 bases). The germline V and J ends were trimmed by 3 bases and 2 bases, with 9 bases remaining between them. This CDR3 has 14 residues. Germline-derived CDR1 and CDR2 are SGHTA and FQGNSA. The CDR3 nucleotides are TGTGCCAGCAGCTTGGCGGGCCCCACAGATACGCAGTATTTT. This sequence encodes CASSLAGPTDTQYF.

This clone was found a few times. The chain carries TRBV24-1 and TRBJ1-1; D call uncertain. Trimming shortened V by 1 base and J by 4 bases, and 6 bases separated the two germline ends. The CDR3 consists of 13 residues. Looked up from germline, CDR1 is KGHDR and CDR2 is SFDVKD. The CDR3 DNA reads TGTGCCACCAGTGATTTTCACAGCACTGAAGCTTTCTTT. Its translation is CATSDFHSTEAFF.

A single count supports this clone. The chain joins TRBV12-3 or TRBV12-4 to TRBJ1-1; D not certain. This CDR3 spans 13 amino acids. V shed 6 bases and J shed 3 bases, with 11 bases lying between them. CDR3 amino acids: CASSFTEDTEAFF. In DNA, the CDR3 is TGTGCCAGCAGCTTCACCGAGGACACTGAAGCTTTCTTT.

The chain joins TRBV21-1 to TRBJ2-3; the D segment call TRBD1 is taken from the table without a DNA check. TRBV21-1 corresponds to a pseudogene. CDR3 length: 18 residues. This chain's CDR3 is CASSKVTDRDEGTDTQYF. CDR3 bases: TGTGCCAGCAGCAAAGTGACGGACAGGGACGAGGGCACAGATACGCAGTATTTT.

In this sample, this clone turned up a few times. The rearrangement links TRBV10-3 to TRBJ1-2, with unresolved D. V was trimmed by 0 bases and J by 8 bases, leaving 10 bases between them. The CDR3 covers 13 residues. From germline, CDR1 is ENHRY and CDR2 SYGVKD. The CDR3 region is CAISESLALGYTF. The CDR3 region has the DNA TGTGCCATCAGTGAGTCGTTGGCGCTGGGCTACACCTTC.

The chain recombines TRBV11-3 with TRBJ2-2; no clear D gene. V shed 4 bases and J shed 2 bases, with 14 bases lying between them. Germline V lookup: CDR1 SGHNT, CDR2 YENEEA. The CDR3 has 16 residues. CDR3 loop: CASSSGWPNNTGELFF. CDR3 DNA sequence: TGTGCCAGCAGCTCCGGGTGGCCTAACAACACCGGGGAGCTGTTTTTT.

The chain uses TRBV12-3 or TRBV12-4 and TRBJ1-5; 7 bases align to TRBD1. The J segment lost 3 bases and the V segment lost 7 bases, leaving 3 bases of the junction unmatched. This CDR3 comprises 13 residues. CDR3 region: CASTDRDNQPQHF. In DNA form, the CDR3 reads TGTGCCAGCACCGACAGGGACAATCAGCCCCAGCATTTT.

The V call is TRBV5-4, the J call TRBJ1-1, with D unresolved. The V gene's germline CDR1 is SGHNT and CDR2 YYREEE (reference sequence). With 4 bases removed from V and 1 base from J, the gap between germline ends came to 11 bases. The CDR3 is 14 residues long. CDR3 residues: CASSIDTKNTEAFF. The DNA for the CDR3 is TGTGCCAGCAGCATAGACACAAAGAACACTGAAGCTTTCTTT.

A word on this clone: Other nucleotide sequences in the sample specify the same CDR3. The V call is TRBV5-1, the J call TRBJ1-2, with 10 bases that match TRBD1. Germline lookup yields CDR1 SGHRS and CDR2 YFSETQ. With 3 bases clipped from V and 4 bases from J, the junction kept 3 bases outside the gene matches. This CDR3 contains 14 residues. CDR3 nucleotides: TGCGCCAGCAGCTCTGGACAGGGGGGCTATGGCTACACCTTC. Protein: CASSSGQGGYGYTF.

The gene calls are TRBV7-9 and TRBJ2-7, with D uncertain. Germline-derived CDR1 and CDR2 are SEHNR and FQNEAQ (reference sequence). This CDR3 spans 11 amino acids. Trimming removed 2 bases at V and 3 bases at J, with 2 bases between. CDR3 DNA: TGTGCCAGCAGCTTAAACTACGAGCAGTACTTC. This gives the protein CASSLNYEQYF.

There are a few counts of this clone. The chain links TRBV7-6 to TRBJ2-1; 9 positions agree with TRBD1. Losses at the gene ends were 4 bases for V and 6 bases for J; bases not matched to a gene: 13. Germline CDR1 SGHVS, CDR2 FNYEAQ. The CDR3 has 17 amino acids. CDR3: CASSSFKGQGRANEQFF. Written as DNA, the CDR3 is TGTGCCAGCAGCTCTTTTAAAGGACAGGGGAGAGCCAATGAGCAGTTCTTC.

The chain recombines TRBV11-2 with TRBJ1-2; D gene uncertain. Germline CDR1 reads SGHAT; CDR2 reads FQNNGV. The CDR3 runs 15 residues. V gave up 0 bases and J gave up 8 bases, with 16 bases separating them. This CDR3 is CASSLDETWRRGYTF. The CDR3 DNA is TGTGCCAGCAGCTTAGATGAGACATGGCGCAGGGGCTACACCTTC.

The genes are TRBV19 and TRBJ2-3; 9 positions match TRBD1. Trimming took 6 bases from V and 2 from J; bases not matched to a gene: 6. Germline V gives CDR1 LNHDA, CDR2 SQIVND (reference sequence). There are 15 residues in the CDR3. The CDR3 loop reads CASSNDRGTTDTQYF. CDR3 DNA: TGTGCCAGTAGCAACGACAGGGGGACCACAGATACGCAGTATTTT.

V and J are TRBV4-1 and TRBJ1-3; D is perhaps TRBD1 (6 bases). Between the trimmed V and J ends, which lost 3 bases and 0 bases, there was a span of 24 bases. Germline values: CDR1 MGHRA, CDR2 YSYEKL. The CDR3 contains 20 residues. CDR3 residues: CASSHKGAGDTRNSGNTIYF. The CDR3 DNA sequence: TGCGCCAGCAGCCATAAAGGAGCAGGGGACACCCGCAACTCTGGAAACACCATATATTTT.

The genes are TRBV5-1 and TRBJ2-7; the D gene is possibly TRBD1 (5 bases). The CDR3 loop spans 16 amino acids. Trimming pared 4 bases from V and 5 bases from J, leaving 22 bases between. The germline CDR1 and CDR2 sequences are SGHRS and YFSETQ. CDR3 in amino acids: CASSHITGNVPNEQYF. CDR3 nucleotide sequence: TGCGCCAGCAGCCATATAACAGGTAACGTCCCCAACGAGCAGTACTTC.

The rearrangement links TRBV5-5 to TRBJ2-3, with unresolved D. CDR1 and CDR2 (germline): SGHKS, YYEKEE (reference sequence). V gave up 4 bases and J gave up 0 bases, with 12 bases separating them. This CDR3 is built from 15 residues. CDR3 amino acids: CASSPYGTSTDTQYF. The CDR3 DNA reads TGTGCCAGCAGCCCTTATGGAACTAGCACAGATACGCAGTATTTT.

V is TRBV18 and J is TRBJ1-2; no firm D call. Germline lookup yields CDR1 KGHSH and CDR2 LQKENI. CDR3 length equals 12 residues. V shed 3 bases and J shed 10 bases, with 12 bases lying between them. The CDR3 DNA reads as TGTGCCAGCTCACCGACCTCCGAGCACTACACCTTC. It is translated as CASSPTSEHYTF.

The gene calls are TRBV4-1 and TRBJ2-3; D is ambiguous. The CDR3 consists of 13 residues. Trimming left V 3 bases short and J 5 bases short, with 9 bases between. Germline V gene data show CDR1 as MGHRA and CDR2 as YSYEKL. CDR3 bases: TGCGCCAGCAGCCAGCCGGCAGGAGATACGCAGTATTTT. Amino acids: CASSQPAGDTQYF.

J is TRBJ2-2 and V is TRBV9; D not certain. The CDR3 has 15 amino acids. Per the germline V gene, CDR1 is SGDLS and CDR2 is YYNGEE. The germline V and J ends were trimmed by 0 bases and 2 bases, with 8 bases remaining between them. The CDR3 DNA is TGTGCCAGCAGCGTAGGGACCCCAAACACCGGGGAGCTGTTTTTT. Its translation is CASSVGTPNTGELFF.

V gene TRBV7-2 combines with J gene TRBJ2-1; a possible D gene is TRBD1 (6 bases). The germline CDR1 and CDR2 sequences are SGHTA and FQGNSA. V was cut by 5 bases and J by 8 bases, with 10 bases left in between. There are 12 residues in the CDR3. CDR3 coding DNA: TGTGCCAGCAGCCGCAGGGGCGATGAGCAGTTCTTC. Protein: CASSRRGDEQFF.

The rearrangement joins TRBV2 to TRBJ1-5, with a possible D match to TRBD1 (6 bases). Trimming removed 10 bases at V and 4 bases at J, with 11 bases between. The CDR3 consists of 12 residues. Germline V gene lookup returns CDR1 SNHLY and CDR2 FYNNEI. CDR3 sequence: CATAQGNQPQHF. CDR3 sequence (DNA): TGTGCCACCGCCCAGGGGAATCAGCCCCAGCATTTT. Drawing the rest from reference TRBV2 and TRBJ1-5, the complete variable domain is EPEVTQTPSHQVTQMGQEVILRCVPISNHLYFYWYRQILGQKVEFLVSFYNNEISEKSEIFDDQFSVERPDGSNFTLKIRSTKLEDSAMYFCATAQGNQPQHFGDGTRLSIL.